Sequencing of this T cell receptor (beta chain) was carried out in a study of shared clonotypes between healthy human individuals. Study information: Donors consisted of a couple of women and three men between 18 and 49. Used for every donor were three CD4 naive, three CD4 memory, two CD8 naive and one CD8 memory plate. Points from the study as a whole: Blood was the sole source, and tissue repertoires probably differ.

Naive CD8 cells lacked CD45RO, underwent positive selection for CCR7 and left out terminally differentiated effector memory CD45RA+ cells. Recent vaccinations or acute infections were absent in the healthy HIV-negative adult donors. Notes on this clone: Its antigen remains unidentified.

Clones were read by immunoSEQ multiplex PCR, and TCRdb kept only the in-frame ones, dropping some. The data show approximately 2,200,000 clones, just over 90% seen once. This receptor was taken from a man between 18 and 29 years old in good health. Some clones in this sample may be carry-over from other donors' samples. The sequenced material came from naive CD8+ T cells from PBMCs.

The CDR3 spells CASTGSLNTEAFF. The CDR3, as DNA: TGTGCCAGCACCGGTAGCTTGAACACTGAAGCTTTCTTT. The chain couples TRBV28 to TRBJ1-1; D not resolved. The CDR3 is 13 residues long. V shed 7 bases and J shed 0 bases, with 9 bases lying between them. The germline CDR1 and CDR2 sequences are MDHEN and SYDVKM.